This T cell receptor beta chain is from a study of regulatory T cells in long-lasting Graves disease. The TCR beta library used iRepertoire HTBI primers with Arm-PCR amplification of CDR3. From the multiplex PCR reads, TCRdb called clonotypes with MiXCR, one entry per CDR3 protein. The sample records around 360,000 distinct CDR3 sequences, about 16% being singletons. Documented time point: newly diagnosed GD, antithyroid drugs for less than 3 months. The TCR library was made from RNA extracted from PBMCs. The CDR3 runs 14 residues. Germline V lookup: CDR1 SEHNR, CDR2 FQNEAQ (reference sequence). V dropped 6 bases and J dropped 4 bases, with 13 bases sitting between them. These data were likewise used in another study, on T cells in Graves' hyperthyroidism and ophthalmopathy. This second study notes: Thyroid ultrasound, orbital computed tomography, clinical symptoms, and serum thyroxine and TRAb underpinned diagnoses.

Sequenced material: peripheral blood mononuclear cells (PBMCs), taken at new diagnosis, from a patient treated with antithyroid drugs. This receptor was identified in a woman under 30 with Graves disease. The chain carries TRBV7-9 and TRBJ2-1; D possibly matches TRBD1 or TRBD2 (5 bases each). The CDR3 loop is CASRPGTVYNEQFF. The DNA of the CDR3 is TGTGCCAGCAGGCCTGGGACGGTGTACAATGAGCAGTTCTTC.